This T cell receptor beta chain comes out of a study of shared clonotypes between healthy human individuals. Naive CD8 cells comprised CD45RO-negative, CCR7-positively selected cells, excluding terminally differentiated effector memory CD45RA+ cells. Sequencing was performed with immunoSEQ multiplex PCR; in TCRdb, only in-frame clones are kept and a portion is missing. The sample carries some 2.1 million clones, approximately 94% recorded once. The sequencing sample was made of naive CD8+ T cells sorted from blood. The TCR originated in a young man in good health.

The CDR3 DNA sequence: TGTGCCAGCAGCTCCCTGACTAGCGGGGAATCAGATACGCAGTATTTT. This gives the protein CASSSLTSGESDTQYF. The genes are TRBV7-6 and TRBJ2-3, with 11 bases identical to TRBD2. The V gene end was trimmed by 4 bases and the J gene end by 4 bases; junction bases not matched to a gene: 7. In germline, CDR1 is SGHVS, CDR2 FNYEAQ. The CDR3 sequence is 16 residues long.